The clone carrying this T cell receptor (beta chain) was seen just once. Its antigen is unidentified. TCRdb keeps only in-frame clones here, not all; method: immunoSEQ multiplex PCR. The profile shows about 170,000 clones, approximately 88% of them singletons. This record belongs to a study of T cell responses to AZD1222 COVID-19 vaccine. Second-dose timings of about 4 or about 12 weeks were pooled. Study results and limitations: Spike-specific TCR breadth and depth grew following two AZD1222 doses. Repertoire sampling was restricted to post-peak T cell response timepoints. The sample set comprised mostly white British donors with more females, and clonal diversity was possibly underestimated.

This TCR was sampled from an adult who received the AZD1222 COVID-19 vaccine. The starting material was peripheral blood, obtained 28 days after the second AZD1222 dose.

Here the CDR3 reads CASSTPGVYNSPLHF. The CDR3 bases are TGTGCCAGCAGCACCCCGGGGGTCTATAATTCACCCCTCCACTTT. The V call is TRBV5-8, the J call TRBJ1-6; D perhaps matches TRBD1 (5 bases). Per the germline V gene, CDR1 is SGHTS and CDR2 is YDEGEE. Between the trimmed V and J ends, which lost 4 bases and 3 bases, there was a span of 11 bases. The CDR3 sequence is 15 residues long.